This TCR beta chain was recorded in a study of cytomegalovirus exposure and HLA in healthy donors. The CDR3 is 14 amino acids. V dropped 8 bases and J dropped 0 bases, with 12 bases sitting between them. Germline CDR1 SNHLY, CDR2 FYNNEI. PCR employed 60 Vbeta and 13 Jbeta primers. Sequenced by immunoSEQ multiplex PCR; TCRdb stores in-frame clones only, minus some. The sample consists of 110,000 to 150,000 clones, roughly four fifths of them appearing once. Source material: PBMCs. V gene TRBV2 combines with J gene TRBJ2-3; no reliable D call. This sequence was found in a female donor in good health and CMV-seronegative. As DNA, the CDR3 is TGTGCCAGCGTTTTGTATACTAGCACAGATACGCAGTATTTT. This encodes CASVLYTSTDTQYF.